The T cell receptor (beta chain) under discussion was sequenced for a study of T cell changes during pregnancy in multiple sclerosis. Only in-frame clones appear in the TCRdb table, and some are missing; sequencing was by immunoSEQ multiplex PCR. Of 25,000 to 30,000 clones in the sample, about 88% are singletons; the top ten hold around 0.8%. This CDR3 contains 14 residues. Germline V gene data show CDR1 as SQVTM and CDR2 as ANQGSEA. The ends lost 7 bases at V and 1 base at J; junction bases unmatched: 7. This sequence joins TRBV29-1 and TRBJ2-7, with 10 bases fitting TRBD1. This TCR came from a female donor with multiple sclerosis, enrolled in a pregnancy study. The sequences come from CD4+ T cells from peripheral blood mononuclear cells, collected in the second trimester of pregnancy. CDR3 protein: CSALRDRGSYEQYF. CDR3 bases: TGCAGCGCCTTGCGGGACAGGGGTTCCTACGAGCAGTACTTC.